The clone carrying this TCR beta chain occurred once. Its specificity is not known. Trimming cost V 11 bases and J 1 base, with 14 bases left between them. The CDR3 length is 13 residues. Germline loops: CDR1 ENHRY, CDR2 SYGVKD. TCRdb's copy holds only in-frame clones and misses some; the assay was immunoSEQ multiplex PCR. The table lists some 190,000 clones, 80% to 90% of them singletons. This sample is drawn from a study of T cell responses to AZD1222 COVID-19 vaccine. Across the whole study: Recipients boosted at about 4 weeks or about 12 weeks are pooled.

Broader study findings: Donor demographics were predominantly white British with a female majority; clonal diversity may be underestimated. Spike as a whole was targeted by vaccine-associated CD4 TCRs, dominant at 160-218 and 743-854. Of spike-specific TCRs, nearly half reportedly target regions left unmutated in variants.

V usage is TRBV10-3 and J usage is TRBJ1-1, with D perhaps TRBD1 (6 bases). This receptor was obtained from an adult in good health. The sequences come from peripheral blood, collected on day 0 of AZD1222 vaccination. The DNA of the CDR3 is TGTGCCGCCAGGGGTAGGTCGAACACTGAAGCTTTCTTT. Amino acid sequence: CAARGRSNTEAFF.